This T cell receptor beta chain emerged from a study of a mutant IDH1 vaccine in newly diagnosed glioma. Regarding the study as a whole: Immune responses arising from the vaccine appeared in roughly 95% of patients.

A note on this clone: Its matching antigen is unknown.

Profiled with immunoSEQ multiplex PCR; TCRdb holds only in-frame clones, not every one. This table has about 70,000 clones, about 86% appearing once. V was clipped by 5 bases and J by 1 base, with 2 bases between them. The CDR3 is made up of 11 amino acids. Germline CDR1 and CDR2: SGHTA and FQGNSA. The time point denotes: baseline, week 1 (first vaccination visit). Indicated treatment: pre-vaccination baseline after standard-of-care therapy. Astrocytomas found in donors were new, WHO grade 3 or 4, IDH1-mutant and ATRX-lost. This sample comprised peripheral blood mononuclear cells (PBMCs), obtained from a glioma patient treated with radiotherapy, temozolomide or both. This sequence originates from a young woman with glioma. Some clones in this sample may be carry-over from other donors' samples. This sequence joins TRBV7-2 and TRBJ1-1; D remains ambiguous. The CDR3 nucleotides are TGTGCCAGCAGCGCGAACACTGAAGCTTTCTTT. It is translated as CASSANTEAFF.